This entry describes one T cell receptor beta chain. Random hexamers were used to reverse transcribe roughly 0.45 to 1 ug of RNA. The immunoSEQ assay covered 54 Vbeta and 13 Jbeta segments for CDR3. Each CDR3 protein gets one entry after TCRdb re-called the immunoSEQ multiplex PCR reads with MiXCR. The profile covers roughly 70,000 distinct CDR3 sequences, with 95% to 96% appearing a single time and 0.09% to 0.13% taken by the ten largest. Sequencing targeted TCR beta in blood CD8+ and CD4+ T cells. Control patients had untreated stable or active relapsing-remitting multiple sclerosis by revised McDonald criteria. Purification of the CD8+ and CD4+ T cells relied on negative isolation, and TEMRA cells underwent FACS enrichment. CDR3 size: 14 residues. V gave up 4 bases and J gave up 5 bases; unmatched junction bases: 5. Germline loops: CDR1 SGHTA, CDR2 FQGTGA. These data belong to a study of CD8 T cells in Susac syndrome.

The clonotype comes from a human donor with multiple sclerosis. The genes are TRBV7-3 and TRBJ2-5; TRBD1 matches 9 bases. Sequencing was carried out using CD4+ T cells from PBMCs. The CDR3 nucleotides read TGTGCCAGCAGCTCAACAGGGGGCGCGGAGACCCAGTACTTC. Amino acids: CASSSTGGAETQYF.